This TCR beta chain was obtained from a study of T cell responses to AZD1222 COVID-19 vaccine. Study conclusions and caveats: Donor demographics were predominantly white British with a female majority; clonal diversity may be underestimated. Distributed over spike, vaccine-associated CD4 TCRs predominated at 160-218 and 743-854. Sampled repertoires all dated from after the peak T cell response. Following two doses of AZD1222, Spike-specific TCR breadth and depth rose.

This CDR3 comprises 15 residues. Trimming stripped 6 bases from V and 6 bases from J, with 17 bases between. The V gene's germline CDR1 is MNHEY and CDR2 SMNVEV (reference sequence). Concerning this clone: Its antigen remains unknown.

TCRdb keeps only in-frame clones here, not all; method: immunoSEQ multiplex PCR. Of 150,000 or so clones in the sample, more than 90% are singletons; the top ten hold roughly 1.6%. The sample consisted of peripheral blood, taken 28 days after the second AZD1222 dose. The chain uses TRBV27 and TRBJ2-2, with unresolved D. The sequence was obtained from an adult who received the AZD1222 COVID-19 vaccine. The CDR3 DNA follows: TGTGCCAGCAGGACCTGGACGGCTGGGGCCGGGGAGCTGTTTTTT. Its protein product is CASRTWTAGAGELFF.